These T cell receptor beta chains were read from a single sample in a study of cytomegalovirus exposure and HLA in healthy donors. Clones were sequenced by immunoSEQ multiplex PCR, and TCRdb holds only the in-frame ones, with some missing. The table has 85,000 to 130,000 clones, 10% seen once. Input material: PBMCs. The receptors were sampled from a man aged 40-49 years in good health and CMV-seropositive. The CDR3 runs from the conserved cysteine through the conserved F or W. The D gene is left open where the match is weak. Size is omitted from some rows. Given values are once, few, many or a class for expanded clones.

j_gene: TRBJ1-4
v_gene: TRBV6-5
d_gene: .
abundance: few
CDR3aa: CASSSRGTGEKLFF
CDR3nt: TGTGCCAGCAGCTCTCGCGGGACGGGGGAAAAACTGTTTTTT

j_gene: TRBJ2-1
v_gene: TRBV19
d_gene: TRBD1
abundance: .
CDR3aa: CASSIMVRGPDEQFF
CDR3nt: TGTGCCAGTAGTATAATGGTCAGGGGGCCGGATGAGCAGTTCTTC

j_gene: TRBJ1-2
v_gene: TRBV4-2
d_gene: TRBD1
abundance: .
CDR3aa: CASSPKFSSKTGLGYTF
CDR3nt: TGTGCCAGCAGCCCCAAGTTTAGCTCCAAGACAGGGCTTGGCTACACCTTC

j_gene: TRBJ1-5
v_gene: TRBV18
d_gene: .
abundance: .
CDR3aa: CASSPPQGGGQPQHF
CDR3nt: TGTGCCAGCTCTCCGCCACAGGGAGGGGGTCAGCCCCAGCATTTT

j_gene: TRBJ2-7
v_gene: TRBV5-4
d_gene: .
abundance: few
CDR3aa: CASSHNQGGMGEQYF
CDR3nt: TGTGCCAGCAGCCATAATCAAGGCGGGATGGGGGAGCAGTACTTC

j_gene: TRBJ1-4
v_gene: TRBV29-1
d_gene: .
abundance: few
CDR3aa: CSAMTGPAELFF
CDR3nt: TGCAGCGCTATGACAGGCCCCGCGGAACTGTTTTTT

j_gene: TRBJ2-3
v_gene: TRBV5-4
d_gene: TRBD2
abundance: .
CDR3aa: CASSSGRGGAGADTQYF
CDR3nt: TGTGCCAGCAGCTCGGGCCGGGGGGGCGCGGGAGCTGATACGCAGTATTTT

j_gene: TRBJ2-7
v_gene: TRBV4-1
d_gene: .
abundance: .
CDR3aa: CASSQDNSYRSREQYF
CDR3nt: TGCGCCAGCAGCCAAGATAATTCTTACAGGTCTCGGGAGCAGTACTTC

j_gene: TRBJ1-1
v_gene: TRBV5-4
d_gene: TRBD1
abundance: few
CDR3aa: CASSLGGQGRIYTEAFF
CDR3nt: TGTGCCAGCAGCTTGGGGGGACAGGGGCGAATTTACACTGAAGCTTTCTTT

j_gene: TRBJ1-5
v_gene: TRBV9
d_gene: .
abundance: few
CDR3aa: CASSVDPGGGNQPQHF
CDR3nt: TGTGCCAGCAGCGTAGATCCTGGGGGGGGCAATCAGCCCCAGCATTTT

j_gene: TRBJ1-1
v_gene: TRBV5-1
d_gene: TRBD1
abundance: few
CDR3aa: CASSPNTGVGTEAFF
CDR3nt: TGCGCCAGCAGCCCGAATACAGGGGTAGGAACTGAAGCTTTCTTT

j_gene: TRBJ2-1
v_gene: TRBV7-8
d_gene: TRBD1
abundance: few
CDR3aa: CASSFRGNEQFF
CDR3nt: TGTGCCAGCAGCTTCAGGGGGAATGAGCAGTTCTTC

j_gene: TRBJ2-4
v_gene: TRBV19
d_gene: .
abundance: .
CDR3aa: CASSSQGGNIQYF
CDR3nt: TGTGCCAGTAGTAGCCAGGGTGGAAACATTCAGTACTTC

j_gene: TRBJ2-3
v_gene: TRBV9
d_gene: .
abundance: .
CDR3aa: CASSETSSDTQYF
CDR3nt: TGTGCCAGCAGTGAAACTTCCTCAGATACGCAGTATTTT

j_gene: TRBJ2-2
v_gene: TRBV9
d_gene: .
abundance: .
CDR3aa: CASSVEQHTGELFF
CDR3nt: TGTGCCAGCAGCGTAGAACAGCACACCGGGGAGCTGTTTTTT

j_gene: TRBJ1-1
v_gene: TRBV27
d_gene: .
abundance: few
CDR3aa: CASAPVRGSTEAFF
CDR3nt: TGTGCCAGCGCCCCCGTCCGGGGGAGCACTGAAGCTTTCTTT

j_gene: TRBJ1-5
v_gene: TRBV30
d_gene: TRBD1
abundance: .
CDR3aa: CAWTLRQGWAEGHQPQHF
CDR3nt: TGTGCCTGGACCCTAAGACAGGGCTGGGCAGAAGGGCATCAGCCCCAGCATTTT